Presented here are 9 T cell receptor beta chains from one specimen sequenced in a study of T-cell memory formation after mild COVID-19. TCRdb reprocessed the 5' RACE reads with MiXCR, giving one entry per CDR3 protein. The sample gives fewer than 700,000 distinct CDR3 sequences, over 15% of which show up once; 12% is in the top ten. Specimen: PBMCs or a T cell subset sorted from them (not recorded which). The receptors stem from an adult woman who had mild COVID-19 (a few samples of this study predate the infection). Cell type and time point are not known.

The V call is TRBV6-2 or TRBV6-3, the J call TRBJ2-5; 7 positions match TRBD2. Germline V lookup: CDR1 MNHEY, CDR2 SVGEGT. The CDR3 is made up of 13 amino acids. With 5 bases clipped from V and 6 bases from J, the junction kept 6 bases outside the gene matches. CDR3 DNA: TGTGCCAGCAGTCCCGGGGGGTTAAAGACCCAGTACTTC. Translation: CASSPGGLKTQYF.

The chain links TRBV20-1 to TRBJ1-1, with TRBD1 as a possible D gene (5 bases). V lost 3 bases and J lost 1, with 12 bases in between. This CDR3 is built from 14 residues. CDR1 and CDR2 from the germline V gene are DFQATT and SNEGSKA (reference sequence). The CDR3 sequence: CSASVPGWNTEAFF. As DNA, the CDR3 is TGCAGTGCTAGTGTGCCAGGGTGGAACACTGAAGCTTTCTTT.

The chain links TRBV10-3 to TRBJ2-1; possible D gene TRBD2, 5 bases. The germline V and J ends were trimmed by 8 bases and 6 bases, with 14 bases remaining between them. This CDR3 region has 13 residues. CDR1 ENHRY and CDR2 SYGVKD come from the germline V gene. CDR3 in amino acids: CAILDGESNEQFF. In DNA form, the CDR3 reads TGTGCCATCCTGGACGGGGAGAGCAATGAGCAGTTCTTC.

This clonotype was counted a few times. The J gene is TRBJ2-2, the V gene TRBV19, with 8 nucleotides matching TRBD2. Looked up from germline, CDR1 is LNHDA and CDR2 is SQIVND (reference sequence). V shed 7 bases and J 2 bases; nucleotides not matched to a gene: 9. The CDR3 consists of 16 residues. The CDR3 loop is CASTVGSGANTGELFF. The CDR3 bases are TGTGCCAGTACCGTCGGTAGCGGGGCCAACACCGGGGAGCTGTTTTTT.

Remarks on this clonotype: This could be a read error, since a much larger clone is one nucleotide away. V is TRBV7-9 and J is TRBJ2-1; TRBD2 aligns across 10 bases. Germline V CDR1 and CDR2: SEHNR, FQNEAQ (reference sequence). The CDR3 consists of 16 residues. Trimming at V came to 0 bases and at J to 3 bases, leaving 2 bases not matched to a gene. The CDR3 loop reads CASSLAGTSVYNEQFF. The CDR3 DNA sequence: TGTGCCAGCAGCTTAGCAGGGACTAGCGTCTACAATGAGCAGTTCTTC.

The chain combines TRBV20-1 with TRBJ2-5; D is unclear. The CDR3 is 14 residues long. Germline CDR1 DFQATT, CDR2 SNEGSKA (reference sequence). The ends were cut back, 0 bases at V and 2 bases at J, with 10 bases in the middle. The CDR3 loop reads CSARDRTAQETQYF. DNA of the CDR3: TGCAGTGCTAGAGATAGAACAGCTCAAGAGACCCAGTACTTC.

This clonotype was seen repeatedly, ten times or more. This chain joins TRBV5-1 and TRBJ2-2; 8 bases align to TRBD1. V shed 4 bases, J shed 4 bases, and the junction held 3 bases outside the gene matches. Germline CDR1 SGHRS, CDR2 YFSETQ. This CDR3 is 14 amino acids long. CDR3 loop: CASSVTGGTGELFF. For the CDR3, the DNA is TGCGCCAGCAGCGTTACAGGGGGCACCGGGGAGCTGTTTTTT. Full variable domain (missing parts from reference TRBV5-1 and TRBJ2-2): KAGVTQTPRYLIKTRGQQVTLSCSPISGHRSVSWYQQTPGQGLQFLFEYFSETQRNKGNFPGRFSGRQFSNSRSEMNVSTLELGDSALYLCASSVTGGTGELFFGEGSRLTVL.

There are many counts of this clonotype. The CDR3 DNA reads as TGTGCCAGCAGCATACAGGGGAGCCAAGAGACCCAGTACTTC. Translating it yields CASSIQGSQETQYF. This chain uses TRBV7-9 with TRBJ2-5; TRBD1 aligns across 7 bases. Germline loops: CDR1 SEHNR, CDR2 FQNEAQ (reference sequence). CDR3 length: 14 residues. The V gene end was trimmed by 5 bases and the J gene end by 1 base; junction bases not matched to a gene: 4.

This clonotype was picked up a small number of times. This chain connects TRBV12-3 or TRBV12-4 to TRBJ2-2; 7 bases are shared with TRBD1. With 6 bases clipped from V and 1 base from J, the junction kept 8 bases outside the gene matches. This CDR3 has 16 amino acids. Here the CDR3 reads CASRQGQPLNTGELFF. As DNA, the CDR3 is TGTGCCAGCAGGCAGGGACAGCCCTTGAACACCGGGGAGCTGTTTTTT.